This TCR beta chain was sequenced during a study of blood T cell repertoires in COVID-19 (dated by TCRdb to the early 2020s). Study-wide context: Samples from collaborators originated in the United States, Italy and Spain and spanned both the acute and convalescent phases of COVID-19. Deeply sampled blood TCRbeta repertoires from subjects exposed to, actively infected with, or recovered from COVID-19 were included in the dataset. Where HLA class I and class II types were available, the types were taken from metadata supplied by the sample provider, not from assay-based typing. The material from the prospective study consisted of cDNA or gDNA derived from T cells, B-cell-depleted T cells, or PBMCs. Samples came from the ongoing ImmuneRACE study (first 160 participants) plus 1,254 subjects from 6 global collaborators. A freely available public database, intended as a resource for researchers studying the immune response to SARS-CoV-2, is where the repertoires were released. A de-identified subject ID, COVID-19 status, age in years and sex were almost always included in the sample metadata.

A note on this clone: It lacks a known antigen. Within one base of it there is no much larger clone, and no base qualities were kept.

What the study reported, not specific to this receptor: The amount of clinical and demographic metadata varied by source and participant and was provided uncurated.

Collaborating institutions collected whole blood in K2EDTA tubes following their own protocols. For TCRbeta analysis, collaborators shipped samples as frozen whole blood, isolated PBMCs, or DNA extracted from either of those sample types. TCRbeta CDR3 regions were amplified from genomic DNA using the immunoSEQ Assay, a bias-controlled multiplex PCR. The original pipeline was this. The number of nucleated cells in each sample was estimated by amplification of reference gene primers within the assay. To quantify the absolute abundance of each unique TCRbeta CDR3 rearrangement, sequence reads were collapsed and filtered. Productive Simpson clonality was computed per sample as the square root of Simpson's diversity index over productive rearrangements. Drawn from immuneACCESS, this table holds only the in-frame rearrangements with V and J called that TCRdb kept. Clones are partly lost; checked studies trace under half to an unresolved V gene and leave the rest unexplained. V and J calls and clone size come straight from that table; D and trimming were deduced from the DNA. Recorded for this sample are under 350,000 clones; roughly 89% of them occurred a single time. The ten top clones hold approximately 4.2% of the sample.

CDR1 and CDR2 are read off the germline V gene as LGHNA and YNFKEQ. The CDR3 covers 18 residues, taking in both the cysteine and the phenylalanine. This entry keeps only the CDR3 DNA: 54 bases, framed from base 1. Relative to germline, V is missing 3 bases and J is missing 3 bases, with 11 bases of the junction outside any gene match. The chain is encoded by TRBV4-2 joined to TRBJ2-1; the junction holds 10 bases that match TRBD2. The source of this sequence is a man between 35 and 55 years old with acute or convalescent COVID-19. Sequenced: peripheral blood. The CDR3 protein: CASSHLIPPSGGYNEQFF. The DNA sequence is as follows: TGTGCCAGCAGCCACCTTATACCTCCTAGCGGGGGCTACAATGAGCAGTTCTTC.